The 6 T cell receptor beta chains listed next were all sequenced from one sample in a study of control samples from healthy donors and cancer patients. Clones were sequenced by immunoSEQ multiplex PCR, and TCRdb holds only the in-frame ones, with some missing. The sample contains about 130,000 clones, roughly nine tenths of which appear only once. Material: blood. The source of these receptors is a young man in good health.

The chain employs TRBV19 and TRBJ1-2; D not certain. Trimming removed 5 bases from V and 3 bases from J, with 10 bases in between. Germline CDR1 and CDR2: LNHDA and SQIVND (reference sequence). The CDR3 totals 13 residues. The CDR3 DNA is TGTGCCAGTAGTCTTGACACGTACTATGGCTACACCTTC. Translating gives CASSLDTYYGYTF.

The chain recombines TRBV15 with TRBJ2-1; 16 nucleotides line up with TRBD2. Germline V gene data show CDR1 as LNHNV and CDR2 as YYDKDF (reference sequence). This CDR3 comprises 14 residues. The ends lost 8 bases at V and 9 bases at J; junction bases unmatched: 4. The chain's CDR3 is CATAGLAGGGEQFF. For the CDR3, the DNA is TGTGCCACCGCGGGACTAGCGGGAGGGGGTGAGCAGTTCTTC.

This clone was seen a single time. The CDR3, as DNA: TGTGCCAGCAGCTTTGTATCGGACAGGGGGAACCGATTGATGAACACTGAAGCTTTCTTT. This translates into CASSFVSDRGNRLMNTEAFF. The genes are TRBV12-1 and TRBJ1-1; the D segment call TRBD1 is taken from the table without a DNA check. TRBV12-1 is annotated as a pseudogene. The CDR3 has 20 amino acids.

The chain uses TRBV24-1 and TRBJ1-2, with TRBD1 matching 8 bases. Trimming took 4 bases from V and 0 from J; bases not matched to a gene: 9. The CDR3 loop spans 17 amino acids. The V gene's germline CDR1 is KGHDR and CDR2 SFDVKD. CDR3 amino acids: CATSDHTDRGSNYGYTF. DNA of the CDR3: TGTGCCACCAGTGACCACACCGACAGGGGATCTAACTATGGCTACACCTTC.

This clone has only one observation. The chain is built from TRBV3-1 (or the pseudogene TRBV3-2) and TRBJ2-7; maybe TRBD2 (5 bases). Germline V gene data show CDR1 as LGHDT and CDR2 as YNNKEL (reference sequence). Deletions cut 1 base from V and 4 bases from J, with 20 bases between. CDR3 length: 17 amino acids. CDR3 region: CASSQAPGLRGRYEQYF. Here the CDR3 DNA reads TGTGCCAGCAGCCAAGCCCCAGGACTCCGGGGTAGGTACGAGCAGTACTTC.

This chain links TRBV19 with TRBJ2-5, with TRBD2 matching 9 bases. The CDR3 is made up of 14 amino acids. From germline, CDR1 is LNHDA and CDR2 SQIVND (reference sequence). V lost 6 bases, J lost 5 bases, and 7 bases stayed unmatched. CDR3 region: CASSVSGRRETQYF. For the CDR3, the DNA is TGTGCCAGTAGCGTCAGCGGGAGGCGGGAGACCCAGTACTTC.